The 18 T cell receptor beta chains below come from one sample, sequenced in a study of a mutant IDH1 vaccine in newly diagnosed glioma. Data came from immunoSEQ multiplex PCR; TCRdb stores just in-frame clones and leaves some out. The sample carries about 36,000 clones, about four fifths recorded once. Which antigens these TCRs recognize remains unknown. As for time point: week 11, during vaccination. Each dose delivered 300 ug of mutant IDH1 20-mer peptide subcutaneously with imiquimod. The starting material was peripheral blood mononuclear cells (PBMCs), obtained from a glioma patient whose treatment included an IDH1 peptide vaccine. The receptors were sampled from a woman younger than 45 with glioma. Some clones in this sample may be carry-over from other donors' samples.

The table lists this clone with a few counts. As DNA, the CDR3 is TGTGCCATCAGTGAGGGGGGCCGTATGAACACTGAAGCTTTCTTT. Translating gives CAISEGGRMNTEAFF. This chain uses TRBV10-3 with TRBJ1-1; D may be TRBD1 (6 bases). Trimming cost V 2 bases and J 0 bases, with 10 bases left between them. CDR1 is ENHRY and CDR2 is SYGVKD in the germline V gene. This CDR3 is built from 15 residues.

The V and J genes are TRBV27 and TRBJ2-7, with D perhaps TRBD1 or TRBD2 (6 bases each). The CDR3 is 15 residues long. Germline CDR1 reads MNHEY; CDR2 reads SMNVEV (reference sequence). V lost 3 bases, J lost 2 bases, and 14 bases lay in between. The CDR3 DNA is TGTGCCAGCAGTTTGGGCGGGACAAGGACCTACGAGCAGTACTTC. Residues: CASSLGGTRTYEQYF.

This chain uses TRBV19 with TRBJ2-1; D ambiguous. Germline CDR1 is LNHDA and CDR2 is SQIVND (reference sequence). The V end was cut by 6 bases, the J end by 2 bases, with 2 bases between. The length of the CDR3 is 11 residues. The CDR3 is CASRAYNEQFF. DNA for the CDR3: TGTGCCAGTAGGGCCTACAATGAGCAGTTCTTC. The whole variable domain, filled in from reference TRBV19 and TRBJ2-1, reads DGGITQSPKYLFRKEGQNVTLSCEQNLNHDAMYWYRQDPGQGLRLIYYSQIVNDFQKGDIAEGYSVSREKKESFPLTVTSAQKNPTAFYLCASRAYNEQFFGPGTRLTVL.

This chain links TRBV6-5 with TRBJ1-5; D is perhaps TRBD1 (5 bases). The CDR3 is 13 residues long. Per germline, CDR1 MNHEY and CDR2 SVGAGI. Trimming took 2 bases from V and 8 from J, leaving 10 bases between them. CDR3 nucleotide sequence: TGTGCCAGCAGTTACAACCGGGGGGAGCCCCAGCATTTT. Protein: CASSYNRGEPQHF.

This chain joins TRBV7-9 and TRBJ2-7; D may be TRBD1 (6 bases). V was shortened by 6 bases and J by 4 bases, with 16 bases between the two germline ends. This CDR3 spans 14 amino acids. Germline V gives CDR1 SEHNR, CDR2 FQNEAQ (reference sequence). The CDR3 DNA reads TGTGCCAGCAGTCCTGGGGGACACCCATACGAGCAGTACTTC. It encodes CASSPGGHPYEQYF.

The CDR3 protein is CASSIAGQPNEKLFF. DNA of the CDR3: TGTGCCAGCAGCATCGCGGGACAGCCTAATGAAAAACTGTTTTTT. The chain combines TRBV7-6 with TRBJ1-4; TRBD1 aligns across 7 bases. CDR3 size: 15 residues. V lost 5 bases to trimming and J lost 3 bases; unmatched junction nucleotides: 6. Germline V gene lookup returns CDR1 SGHVS and CDR2 FNYEAQ.

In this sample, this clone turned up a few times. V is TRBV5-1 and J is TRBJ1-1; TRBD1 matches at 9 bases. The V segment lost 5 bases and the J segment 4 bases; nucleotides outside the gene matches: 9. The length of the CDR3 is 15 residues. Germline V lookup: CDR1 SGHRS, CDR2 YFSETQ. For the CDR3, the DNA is TGCGCCAGCAGTTTACAGGGGGCGCGATTCACTGAAGCTTTCTTT. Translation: CASSLQGARFTEAFF.

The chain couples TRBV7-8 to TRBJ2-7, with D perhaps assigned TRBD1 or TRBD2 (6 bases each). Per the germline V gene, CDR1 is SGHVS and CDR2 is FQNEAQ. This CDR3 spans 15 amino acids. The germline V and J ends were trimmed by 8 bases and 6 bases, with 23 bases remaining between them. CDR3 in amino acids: CASRAIRGGGGEQYF. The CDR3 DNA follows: TGTGCCAGCCGTGCGATCCGAGGGGGAGGCGGCGAGCAGTACTTC.

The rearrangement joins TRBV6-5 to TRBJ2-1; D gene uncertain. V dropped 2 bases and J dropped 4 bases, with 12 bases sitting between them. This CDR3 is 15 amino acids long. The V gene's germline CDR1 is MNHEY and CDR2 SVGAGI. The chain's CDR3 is CASSYGFSAYNEQFF. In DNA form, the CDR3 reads TGTGCCAGCAGTTACGGGTTTAGTGCGTACAATGAGCAGTTCTTC.

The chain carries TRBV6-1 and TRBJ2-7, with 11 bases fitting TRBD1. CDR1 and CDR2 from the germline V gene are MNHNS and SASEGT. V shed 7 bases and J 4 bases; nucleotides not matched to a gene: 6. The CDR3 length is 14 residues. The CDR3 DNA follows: TGTGCCAGCACCGGACAGGGGGCCTTTTACGAGCAGTACTTC. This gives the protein CASTGQGAFYEQYF.

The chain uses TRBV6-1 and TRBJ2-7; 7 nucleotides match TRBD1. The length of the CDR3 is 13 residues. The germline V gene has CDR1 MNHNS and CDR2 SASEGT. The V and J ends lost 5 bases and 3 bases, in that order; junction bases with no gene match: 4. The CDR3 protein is CASSLQGYYEQYF. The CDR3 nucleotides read TGTGCCAGCAGTCTACAGGGGTACTACGAGCAGTACTTC.

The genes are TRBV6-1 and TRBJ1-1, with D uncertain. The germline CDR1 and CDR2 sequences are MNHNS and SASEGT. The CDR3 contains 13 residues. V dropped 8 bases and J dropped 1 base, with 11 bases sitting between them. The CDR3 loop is CASGSGANTEAFF. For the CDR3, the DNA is TGTGCCAGCGGCTCGGGAGCGAACACTGAAGCTTTCTTT.

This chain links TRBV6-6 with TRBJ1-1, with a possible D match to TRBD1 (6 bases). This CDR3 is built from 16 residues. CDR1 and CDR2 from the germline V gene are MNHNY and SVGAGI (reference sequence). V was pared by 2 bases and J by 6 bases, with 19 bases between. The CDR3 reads CASSYLPGQRLPEAFF. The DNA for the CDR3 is TGTGCCAGCAGTTACCTTCCGGGACAAAGGCTTCCTGAAGCTTTCTTT.

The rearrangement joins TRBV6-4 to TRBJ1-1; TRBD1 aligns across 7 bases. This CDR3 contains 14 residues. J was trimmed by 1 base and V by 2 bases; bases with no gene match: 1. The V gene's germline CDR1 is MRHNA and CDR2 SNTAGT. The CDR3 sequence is CASSDRDRNTEAFF. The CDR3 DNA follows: TGTGCCAGCAGTGACCGGGACAGGAACACTGAAGCTTTCTTT.

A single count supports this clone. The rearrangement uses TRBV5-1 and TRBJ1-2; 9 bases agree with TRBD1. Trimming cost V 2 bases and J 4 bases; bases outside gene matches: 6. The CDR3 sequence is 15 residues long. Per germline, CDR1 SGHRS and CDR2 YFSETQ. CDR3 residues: CASSFTGGAVYGYTF. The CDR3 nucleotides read TGCGCCAGCAGCTTCACAGGGGGCGCGGTCTATGGCTACACCTTC.

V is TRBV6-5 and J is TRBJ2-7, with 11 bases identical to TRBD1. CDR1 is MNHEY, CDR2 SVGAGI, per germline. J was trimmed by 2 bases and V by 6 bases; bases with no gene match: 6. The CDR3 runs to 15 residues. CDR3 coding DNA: TGTGCCAGCAGCTCCCGGACAGGGGGCCCCTACGAGCAGTACTTC. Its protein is CASSSRTGGPYEQYF.

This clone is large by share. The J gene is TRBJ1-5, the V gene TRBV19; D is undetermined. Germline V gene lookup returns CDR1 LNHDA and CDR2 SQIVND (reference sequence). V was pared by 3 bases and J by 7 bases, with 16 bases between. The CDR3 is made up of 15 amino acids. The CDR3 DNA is TGTGCCAGTAGTATGCTACTGGGGAGCGGGCAGCCCCAGCATTTT. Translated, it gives CASSMLLGSGQPQHF.

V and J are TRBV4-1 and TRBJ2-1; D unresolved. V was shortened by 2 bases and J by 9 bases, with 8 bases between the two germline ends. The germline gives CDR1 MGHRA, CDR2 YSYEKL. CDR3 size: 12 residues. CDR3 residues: CASSQSISEQFF. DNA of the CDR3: TGCGCCAGCAGCCAAAGTATTAGTGAGCAGTTCTTC.